A single sample is the source of the 22 T cell receptor beta chains below, sequenced in a study of cytomegalovirus exposure and HLA in healthy donors. Profiled with immunoSEQ multiplex PCR; TCRdb holds only in-frame clones, not every one. Of some 170,000 clones in the sample, roughly nine tenths were seen once. Material: PBMCs. All receptors come from a man between 18 and 29 years old in good health and CMV-seropositive.

The CDR3 sequence is CASSPVGGYTQYF. The CDR3 coding sequence is TGCGCCAGCAGCCCCGTCGGAGGGTATACCCAGTACTTC. The chain links TRBV4-1 to TRBJ2-5, with a tentative D call TRBD2 (6 bases). Looked up from germline, CDR1 is MGHRA and CDR2 is YSYEKL. CDR3 length equals 13 residues. V was cut by 4 bases and J by 8 bases, with 14 bases left in between.

The CDR3 sequence is CASSSTRGYGYTF. CDR3 coding DNA: TGTGCCAGCAGCTCAACAAGGGGATATGGCTACACCTTC. This chain uses TRBV6-6 with TRBJ1-2, with D possibly matching TRBD1 (5 bases). Germline assignment: CDR1 MNHNY and CDR2 SVGAGI (reference sequence). V was clipped by 6 bases and J by 5 bases, with 13 bases between them. CDR3 length: 13 amino acids.

The V and J genes are TRBV7-8 and TRBJ1-2, with TRBD1 matching over 8 bases. The germline CDR1 and CDR2 sequences are SGHVS and FQNEAQ. With 4 bases clipped from V and 0 bases from J, the junction kept 4 bases outside the gene matches. The length of the CDR3 is 15 residues. Here the CDR3 reads CASSSLDRANYGYTF. The CDR3, as DNA: TGTGCCAGCAGCTCCCTGGACAGGGCTAACTATGGCTACACCTTC.

The chain recombines TRBV6-1 with TRBJ1-5, with D perhaps TRBD1 (6 bases). The germline V gene encodes CDR1 MNHNS and CDR2 SASEGT. The CDR3 runs to 14 residues. V was cut by 6 bases and J by 7 bases, with 16 bases left in between. CDR3 nucleotides: TGTGCCAGCAGCCACCGGGGGGCAGGGCAGCCCCAGCATTTT. Its translation is CASSHRGAGQPQHF.

This clone appeared a single time. The genes are TRBV10-2 and TRBJ2-1, with no clear D. Trimming stripped 7 bases from V and 0 bases from J, with 7 bases between. The CDR3 spans 13 residues. Germline V gene sequence: CDR1 WSHSY, CDR2 SAAADI. CDR3 coding DNA: TGCGCCAGCACGGGTAGCTCCTACAATGAGCAGTTCTTC. Amino acid sequence: CASTGSSYNEQFF.

J is TRBJ2-7 and V is TRBV28, with 7 bases matching TRBD2. The V segment lost 3 bases and the J segment 6 bases; nucleotides outside the gene matches: 14. This CDR3 has 16 amino acids. Germline V gene lookup returns CDR1 MDHEN and CDR2 SYDVKM. The DNA for the CDR3 is TGTGCCAGCAGTTTTGGTGGCGGGAGAAAAGAGGTCGAGCAGTACTTC. Protein sequence: CASSFGGGRKEVEQYF. Full variable domain (missing parts from reference TRBV28 and TRBJ2-7): DVKVTQSSRYLVKRTGEKVFLECVQDMDHENMFWYRQDPGLGLRLIYFSYDVKMKEKGDIPEGYSVSREKKERFSLILESASTNQTSMYLCASSFGGGRKEVEQYFGPGTRLTVT.

The V call is TRBV5-1, the J call TRBJ2-3; 11 bases are a match to TRBD2. Germline values: CDR1 SGHRS, CDR2 YFSETQ. Trimming took 4 bases from V and 6 from J; bases not matched to a gene: 10. The CDR3 extends over 16 amino acids. CDR3 nucleotides: TGCGCCAGCAGCGATGTCGTAGCGGGGGGGCATGATACGCAGTATTTT. This gives the protein CASSDVVAGGHDTQYF.

V and J are TRBV6-6 and TRBJ2-6; D not resolved. CDR3 length: 15 amino acids. Germline V gene data show CDR1 as MNHNY and CDR2 as SVGAGI (reference sequence). V gave up 7 bases and J gave up 0 bases, with 10 bases separating them. DNA of the CDR3: TGTGCCAGCACTGTCCCGCGCTCTGGGGCCAACGTCCTGACTTTC. Amino acids: CASTVPRSGANVLTF.

This clone came up once. The chain recombines TRBV11-3 with TRBJ1-2, with D possibly being TRBD1 (5 bases). This CDR3 comprises 14 residues. Germline CDR1 and CDR2: SGHNT and YENEEA. Trimming shortened V by 6 bases and J by 1 base, and 12 bases separated the two germline ends. CDR3 sequence (DNA): TGTGCCAGCAGGGGGGAGGTCCATAACTATGGCTACACCTTC. It encodes CASRGEVHNYGYTF.

This chain connects TRBV7-3 to TRBJ2-3, with D possibly TRBD2 on 6 matching bases. Germline CDR1 is SGHTA and CDR2 is FQGTGA. The CDR3 is 15 residues long. The V gene lost 5 bases and the J gene lost 0 bases, with 12 bases spanning the gap. The DNA for the CDR3 is TGTGCCAGCAGCCCAGTGGGGACTAGCACAGATACGCAGTATTTT. Translation gives CASSPVGTSTDTQYF.

This clone was observed once. The CDR3 DNA reads as TGTGCCAGCAGCTTAAGGCGGGGGGAGGGGACCCAGTACTTC. Translated, it gives CASSLRRGEGTQYF. The rearrangement links TRBV7-2 to TRBJ2-5; 8 bases map to TRBD2. Per the germline V gene, CDR1 is SGHTA and CDR2 is FQGNSA. Trimming cost V 2 bases and J 7 bases; bases outside gene matches: 6. This CDR3 is built from 14 residues.

The V and J genes are TRBV23-1 and TRBJ2-4, with D possibly matching TRBD1 (5 bases). TRBV23-1 is an ORF for which the function is uncertain. V was shortened by 4 bases and J by 6 bases, with 13 bases between the two germline ends. The CDR3 contains 14 residues. The CDR3: CASSRGRVLNIQYF. CDR3 bases: TGCGCCAGCAGTCGGGGCAGGGTACTAAACATTCAGTACTTC.

The count of this clone is one. V and J are TRBV18 and TRBJ1-4; TRBD1 matches 10 bases. CDR1 is KGHSH and CDR2 is LQKENI in the germline V gene. With 1 base clipped from V and 7 bases from J, the junction kept 9 bases outside the gene matches. The length of the CDR3 is 17 residues. CDR3: CASSPRDRGLITEKLFF. The DNA of the CDR3 is TGTGCCAGCTCACCACGTGACAGGGGGCTGATTACTGAAAAACTGTTTTTT.

This clone was picked up one time. This chain joins TRBV6-5 and TRBJ2-1, with TRBD2 identical over 15 bases. The CDR3 is 14 residues long. Trimming took 5 bases from V and 15 from J; bases not matched to a gene: 8. Germline V CDR1 and CDR2: MNHEY, SVGAGI. CDR3 region: CASSPRTSGRGLFF. Here the CDR3 DNA reads TGTGCCAGCAGTCCCCGGACTAGCGGGAGGGGACTGTTCTTC.

The chain has TRBV2 and TRBJ2-2, with D unclear. The germline gives CDR1 SNHLY, CDR2 FYNNEI. V lost 1 base, J lost 8 bases, and 11 bases lay in between. CDR3 size: 14 residues. Written as DNA, the CDR3 is TGTGCCAGCAGTGAAGGGGTGGAGCAGGGGGAGCTGTTTTTT. As protein: CASSEGVEQGELFF. Full variable domain (rest looked up from reference TRBV2 and TRBJ2-2): EPEVTQTPSHQVTQMGQEVILRCVPISNHLYFYWYRQILGQKVEFLVSFYNNEISEKSEIFDDQFSVERPDGSNFTLKIRSTKLEDSAMYFCASSEGVEQGELFFGEGSRLTVL.

Written as DNA, the CDR3 is TGTGCCAGCAGTACAGGGTATGCGGGCTATGGCTACACCTTC. Amino acids: CASSTGYAGYGYTF. The chain has TRBV2 and TRBJ1-2; TRBD1 is a possible D gene (6 bases). The CDR3 is 14 amino acids. V lost 5 bases to trimming and J lost 4 bases, with 14 bases between them. The germline V gene has CDR1 SNHLY and CDR2 FYNNEI.

This clone was counted a few times. V usage is TRBV9 and J usage is TRBJ1-5, with 9 nucleotides matching TRBD1. There are 15 residues in the CDR3. Germline trimming cut 3 bases from V and 3 bases from J; bases unmatched to any gene: 4. Germline-derived CDR1 and CDR2 are SGDLS and YYNGEE. The CDR3 region has the DNA TGTGCCAGCAGCGGCCGGGACAGGGCCAATCAGCCCCAGCATTTT. Amino acids: CASSGRDRANQPQHF. The variable domain in full, completed from reference TRBV9 and TRBJ1-5, reads DSGVTQTPKHLITATGQRVTLRCSPRSGDLSVYWYQQSLDQGLQFLIQYYNGEERAKGNILERFSAQQFPDLHSELNLSSLELGDSALYFCASSGRDRANQPQHFGDGTRLSIL.

The V call is TRBV10-3, the J call TRBJ2-7; TRBD2 might be the D (5 bases). Germline CDR1 ENHRY, CDR2 SYGVKD. The CDR3 has 15 residues. V lost 2 bases, J lost 2 bases, and 13 bases lay in between. CDR3 in DNA: TGTGCCATCAGTGAGCGGGGATCGGATCCCTACGAGCAGTACTTC. This encodes CAISERGSDPYEQYF.

J is TRBJ1-4 and V is TRBV7-7, with D unclear. CDR1 is SSHAT, CDR2 FNYEAQ, per germline (reference sequence). This CDR3 is built from 10 residues. The CDR3, as DNA: TGTGCTAGCGAGAAGGAAAAACTGTTTTTT. As protein: CASEKEKLFF.

In its sample, this clone was seen once. This sequence joins TRBV6-4 and TRBJ2-1; maybe TRBD2 (6 bases). Germline CDR1 reads MRHNA; CDR2 reads SNTAGT. The CDR3 loop spans 14 amino acids. Trimming took 3 bases from V and 4 from J, leaving 10 bases between them. CDR3 DNA: TGTGCCAGCAGTGATAGGAGCGGGTACAATGAGCAGTTCTTC. As protein: CASSDRSGYNEQFF.

V is TRBV15 and J is TRBJ2-7, with D possibly being TRBD2 (5 bases). Germline lookup yields CDR1 LNHNV and CDR2 YYDKDF (reference sequence). This CDR3 contains 14 residues. Trimming cost V 0 bases and J 0 bases, with 6 bases left between them. In DNA form, the CDR3 reads TGTGCCACCAGCAGAGAGGGGAGCTCCTACGAGCAGTACTTC. It translates to CATSREGSSYEQYF. Based on the CDR3 plus reference TRBV15 and TRBJ2-7, the full variable domain is DAMVIQNPRYQVTQFGKPVTLSCSQTLNHNVMYWYQQKSSQAPKLLFHYYDKDFNNEADTPDNFQSRRPNTSFCFLDIRSPGLGDTAMYLCATSREGSSYEQYFGPGTRLTVT.

The chain joins TRBV4-3 to TRBJ1-5, with TRBD1 identical over 7 bases. The junction had 1 base not matched to a gene; V was cut back by 1 base and J by 4 bases. CDR3 length: 14 amino acids. CDR1 is LGHNA, CDR2 YSLEER, per germline. The CDR3 sequence is CASSQAGGNQPQHF. DNA of the CDR3: TGCGCCAGCAGCCAAGCAGGGGGAAATCAGCCCCAGCATTTT.